This TCR beta chain comes out of a study of blood T cell repertoires in COVID-19. Study summary: PBMCs, B-cell-depleted T cells, or T cells provided the cDNA or gDNA that made up the material.

The CDR3 is made up of 15 amino acids. With 2 bases removed from V and 1 base from J, the gap between germline ends came to 11 bases. The germline gives CDR1 KGHSH, CDR2 LQKENI. Produced via immunoSEQ multiplex PCR; TCRdb's table is partial and in-frame only. Here the sample spans a few hundred thousand clones, around 90% being singletons. Participants were placed into cohorts based on the clinical history they reported. Material: PBMCs or T cells enriched from blood (not recorded which). V usage is TRBV18 and J usage is TRBJ1-1; weak D call: TRBD1 (6 bases). The receptor's source is a man aged 25 to 45 who had been exposed to COVID-19. CDR3 amino acids: CASSPVPGANTEAFF. The CDR3, as DNA: TGTGCCAGCTCACCAGTCCCAGGGGCGAACACTGAAGCTTTCTTT.